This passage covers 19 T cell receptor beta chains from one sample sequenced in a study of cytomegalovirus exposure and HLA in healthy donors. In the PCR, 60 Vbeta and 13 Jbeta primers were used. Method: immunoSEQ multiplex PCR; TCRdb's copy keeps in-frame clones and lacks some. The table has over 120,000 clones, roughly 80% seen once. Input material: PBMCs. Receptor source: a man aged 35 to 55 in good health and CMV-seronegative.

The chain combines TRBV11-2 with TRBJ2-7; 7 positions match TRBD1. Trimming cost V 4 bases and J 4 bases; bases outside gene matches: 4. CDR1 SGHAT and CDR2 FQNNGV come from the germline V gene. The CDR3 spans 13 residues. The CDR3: CASSSGQMYEQYF. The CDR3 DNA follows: TGTGCCAGCAGCTCGGGACAGATGTACGAGCAGTACTTC.

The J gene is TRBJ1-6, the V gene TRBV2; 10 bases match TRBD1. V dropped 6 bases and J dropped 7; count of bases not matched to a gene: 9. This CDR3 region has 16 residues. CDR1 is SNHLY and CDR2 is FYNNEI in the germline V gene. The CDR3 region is CASRRRPGQGNSPLHF. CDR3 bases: TGTGCCAGCAGAAGACGCCCGGGACAGGGGAATTCACCCCTCCACTTT. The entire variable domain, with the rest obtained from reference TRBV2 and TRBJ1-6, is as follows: EPEVTQTPSHQVTQMGQEVILRCVPISNHLYFYWYRQILGQKVEFLVSFYNNEISEKSEIFDDQFSVERPDGSNFTLKIRSTKLEDSAMYFCASRRRPGQGNSPLHFGNGTRLTVT.

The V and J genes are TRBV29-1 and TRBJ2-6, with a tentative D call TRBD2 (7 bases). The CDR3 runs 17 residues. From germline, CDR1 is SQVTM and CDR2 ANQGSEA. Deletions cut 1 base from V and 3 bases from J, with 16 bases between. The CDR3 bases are TGCAGCGTTGAAGGGGGGGGCAGGGCAGGTGGGGCCAACGTCCTGACTTTC. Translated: CSVEGGGRAGGANVLTF. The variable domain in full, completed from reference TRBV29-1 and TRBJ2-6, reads SAVISQKPSRDICQRGTSLTIQCQVDSQVTMMFWYRQQPGQSLTLIATANQGSEATYESGFVIDKFPISRPNLTFSTLTVSNMSPEDSSIYLCSVEGGGRAGGANVLTFGAGSRLTVL.

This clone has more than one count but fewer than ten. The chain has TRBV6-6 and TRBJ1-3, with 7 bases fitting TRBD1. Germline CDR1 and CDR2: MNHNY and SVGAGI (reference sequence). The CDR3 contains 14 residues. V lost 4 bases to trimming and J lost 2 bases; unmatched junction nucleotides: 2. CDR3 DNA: TGTGCCAGCAGTTTAGGGGGCACTGGAAACACCATATATTTT. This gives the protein CASSLGGTGNTIYF.

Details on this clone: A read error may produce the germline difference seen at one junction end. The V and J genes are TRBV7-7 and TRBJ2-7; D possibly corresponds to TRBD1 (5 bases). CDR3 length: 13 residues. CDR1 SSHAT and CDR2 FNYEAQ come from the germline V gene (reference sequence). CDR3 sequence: CASSSNTGSEQYF. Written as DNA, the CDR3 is TGTGCTAGCAGCTCCAATACAGGATCCGAGCAGTACTTC.

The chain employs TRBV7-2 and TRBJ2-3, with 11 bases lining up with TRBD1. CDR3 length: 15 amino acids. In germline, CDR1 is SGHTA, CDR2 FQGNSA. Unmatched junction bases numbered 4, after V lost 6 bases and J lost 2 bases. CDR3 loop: CASRKDRGLTDTQYF. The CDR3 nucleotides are TGTGCCAGCAGAAAGGACAGGGGGCTCACAGATACGCAGTATTTT.

The CDR3 is CAWSLLSPSEQFF. The CDR3 coding sequence is TGTGCCTGGAGTCTCCTATCTCCAAGCGAGCAGTTCTTC. The chain couples TRBV30 to TRBJ2-1; D is undetermined. Germline loops: CDR1 GTSNPN, CDR2 SVGIG (reference sequence). The CDR3 runs 13 residues. V lost 2 bases and J 10 bases, leaving 15 bases between the germline ends.

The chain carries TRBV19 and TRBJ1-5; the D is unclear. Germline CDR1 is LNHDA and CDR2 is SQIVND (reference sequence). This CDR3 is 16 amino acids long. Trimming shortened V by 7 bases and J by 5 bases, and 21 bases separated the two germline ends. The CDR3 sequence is CASTTQAGSAYQPQHF. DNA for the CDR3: TGTGCCAGTACCACCCAAGCGGGCAGTGCCTATCAGCCCCAGCATTTT. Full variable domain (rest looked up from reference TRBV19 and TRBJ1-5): DGGITQSPKYLFRKEGQNVTLSCEQNLNHDAMYWYRQDPGQGLRLIYYSQIVNDFQKGDIAEGYSVSREKKESFPLTVTSAQKNPTAFYLCASTTQAGSAYQPQHFGDGTRLSIL.

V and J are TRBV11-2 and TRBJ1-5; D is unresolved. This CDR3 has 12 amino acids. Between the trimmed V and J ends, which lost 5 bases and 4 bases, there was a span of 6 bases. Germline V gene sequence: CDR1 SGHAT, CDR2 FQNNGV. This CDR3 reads CASSRGNQPQHF. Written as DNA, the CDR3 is TGTGCCAGCAGCCGAGGGAATCAGCCCCAGCATTTT.

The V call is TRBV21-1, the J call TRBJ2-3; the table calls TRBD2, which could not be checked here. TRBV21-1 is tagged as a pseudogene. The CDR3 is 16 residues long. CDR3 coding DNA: TGTGCCAGCAGCGAAATAAAGCGGGGGGCCCCAGATACGCAGTATTTT. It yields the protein CASSEIKRGAPDTQYF.

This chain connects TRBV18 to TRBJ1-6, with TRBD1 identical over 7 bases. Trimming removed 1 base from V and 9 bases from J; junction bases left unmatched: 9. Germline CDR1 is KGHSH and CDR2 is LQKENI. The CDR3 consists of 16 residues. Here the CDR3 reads CASSPRQGGRASPLHF. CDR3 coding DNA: TGTGCCAGCTCACCACGTCAGGGGGGACGGGCTTCACCCCTCCACTTT. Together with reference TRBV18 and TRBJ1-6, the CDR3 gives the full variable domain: NAGVMQNPRHLVRRRGQEARLRCSPMKGHSHVYWYRQLPEEGLKFMVYLQKENIIDESGMPKERFSAEFPKEGPSILRIQQVVRGDSAAYFCASSPRQGGRASPLHFGNGTRLTVT.

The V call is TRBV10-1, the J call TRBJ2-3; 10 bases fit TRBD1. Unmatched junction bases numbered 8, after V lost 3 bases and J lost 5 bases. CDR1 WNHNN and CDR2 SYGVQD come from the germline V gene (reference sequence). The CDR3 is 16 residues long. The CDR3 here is CASSDGDRGRGDTQYF. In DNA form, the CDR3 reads TGCGCCAGCAGTGACGGGGACAGGGGTCGAGGAGATACGCAGTATTTT.

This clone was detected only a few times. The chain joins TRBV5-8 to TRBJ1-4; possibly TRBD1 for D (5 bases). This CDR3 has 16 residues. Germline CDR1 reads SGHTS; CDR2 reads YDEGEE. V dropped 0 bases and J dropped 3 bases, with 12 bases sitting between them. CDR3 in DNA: TGTGCCAGCAGCTTGGCCGTTCAGGGTGCTAATGAAAAACTGTTTTTT. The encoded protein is CASSLAVQGANEKLFF.

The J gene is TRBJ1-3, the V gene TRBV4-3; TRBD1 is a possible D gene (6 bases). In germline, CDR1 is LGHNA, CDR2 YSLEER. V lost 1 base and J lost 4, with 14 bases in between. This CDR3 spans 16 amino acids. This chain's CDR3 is CASSQGGGARGNTIYF. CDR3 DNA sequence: TGCGCCAGCAGCCAAGGTGGGGGGGCGCGGGGAAACACCATATATTTT.

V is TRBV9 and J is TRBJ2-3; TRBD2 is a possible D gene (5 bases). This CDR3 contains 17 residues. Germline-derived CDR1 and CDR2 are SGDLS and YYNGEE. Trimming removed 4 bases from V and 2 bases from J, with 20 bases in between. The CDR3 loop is CASSPLLKRQNTDTQYF. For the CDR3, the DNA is TGTGCCAGCAGCCCACTTCTGAAGCGGCAAAACACAGATACGCAGTATTTT.

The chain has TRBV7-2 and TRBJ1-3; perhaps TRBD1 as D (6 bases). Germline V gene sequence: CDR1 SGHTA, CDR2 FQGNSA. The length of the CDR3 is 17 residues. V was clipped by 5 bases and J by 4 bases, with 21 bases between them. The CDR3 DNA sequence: TGTGCCAGCAGCCAAGGACAGACCGGGGTGTTAGGAAACACCATATATTTT. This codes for CASSQGQTGVLGNTIYF.

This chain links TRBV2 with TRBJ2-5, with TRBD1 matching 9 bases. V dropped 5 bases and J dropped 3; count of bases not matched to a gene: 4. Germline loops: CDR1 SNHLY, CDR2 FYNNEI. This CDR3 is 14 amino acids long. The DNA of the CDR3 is TGTGCCAGCAGTAGCCGGGACAGGGAAGAGACCCAGTACTTC. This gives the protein CASSSRDREETQYF.

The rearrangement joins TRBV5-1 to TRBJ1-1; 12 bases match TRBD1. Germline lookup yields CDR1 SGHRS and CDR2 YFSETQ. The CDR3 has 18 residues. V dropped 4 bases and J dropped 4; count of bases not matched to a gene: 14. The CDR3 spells CASSRSSGTGGPITEAFF. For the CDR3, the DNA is TGCGCCAGCAGCCGATCATCTGGGACAGGGGGCCCTATCACTGAAGCTTTCTTT. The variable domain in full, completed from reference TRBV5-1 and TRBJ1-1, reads KAGVTQTPRYLIKTRGQQVTLSCSPISGHRSVSWYQQTPGQGLQFLFEYFSETQRNKGNFPGRFSGRQFSNSRSEMNVSTLELGDSALYLCASSRSSGTGGPITEAFFGQGTRLTVV.

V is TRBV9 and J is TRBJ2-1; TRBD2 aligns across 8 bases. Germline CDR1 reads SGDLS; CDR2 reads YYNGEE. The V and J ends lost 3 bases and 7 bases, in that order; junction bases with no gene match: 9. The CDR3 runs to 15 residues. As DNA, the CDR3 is TGTGCCAGCAGCGCCCCCCAGCGGGGGATTAATGAGCAGTTCTTC. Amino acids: CASSAPQRGINEQFF.